The source of this T cell receptor beta chain is a study (dated by TCRdb to the mid-2010s). Some background on the complete study: The study tested whether tumor-infiltrating Tregs in breast cancer are recruited from blood Tregs or converted in situ from other CD4+ T cell subsets.

Memory CD4+ T cells were isolated as CD4+CD45RO+CD25- cells. Tregs, naive and memory CD4+ T cells from tumor, blood and ipsilateral draining lymph nodes of a few breast cancer patients underwent full-length TCR alpha and beta sequencing. Tumor tissue and lymph nodes obtained from ipsilateral axillary dissection were perfused with PBS, minced and then digested with collagenase I and hyaluronidase. Sorted cell populations were confirmed by FACS to exceed 90% purity. Full-length TCR variable regions were amplified by 5' RACE PCR with constant-region reverse primers, followed by semi-nested PCR with Nested Universal Primer A. The ReliaPrep RNA Cell Miniprep System was used to extract total RNA, which was then reverse transcribed into 5'RACE-ready cDNA with the SMARTer RACE 5'/3' Kit. Full-length TCR alpha and beta libraries were barcoded with multiplex adaptors and sequenced on an Illumina MiSeq. On the authors' methods: For each of nine subset-tissue groups, sequencing data from the five patients were pooled, and the groups were then compared using unsupervised clustering of TCR gene usage. The Morisita-Horn index was used to calculate repertoire similarity, with shared sequences weighted according to their contribution to each repertoire. TCRdb cleaned the public reads at Q25 with fastp, built clones with MiXCR and kept in-frame beta chains. CDR3 protein duplicates are merged, each entry listing the most common genes and DNA. The V and J calls and clone size come from TCRdb's table, not from the authors' own analysis. Counted in this sample were fewer than 8,500 distinct CDR3 sequences; 59% of them appeared once. Of the sample, under 5% falls within the top ten clones.

This clonotype was seen a few times. There is no known antigen for this receptor. Per-nucleotide qualities are absent, and no much larger clonotype sits a single base away. Reading the germline V gene gives CDR1 SGHVS and CDR2 FNYEAQ. Including the terminal cysteine and phenylalanine, the CDR3 comprises 13 residues. The kept DNA is CDR3 alone, 39 bases in frame from the first base. V sheds 5 bases and J sheds 7 bases, leaving 12 bases between their ends. Broader findings and caveats from the paper: Tumor memory CD4+ T cell TCR gene usage clustered with blood and lymph node memory CD4+ cells and lymph node naive CD4+ cells. The validation in the larger cohort was limited to a single TCR beta V-J rearrangement instead of whole repertoires. The greatest overlap of tumor-infiltrating Treg TCR alpha and beta sequences was observed with tumor naive CD4+ T cells, followed by blood naive CD4+ T cells.

Rearrangement joined TRBV7-6 to TRBJ1-5; a confident D gene designation cannot be given. The sample was tumor-infiltrating memory CD4+ T cells sorted from the breast tumor. The sample's cell subset or site label is to be understood as: memory CD4+ T cells, CD4+CD45RO+CD25-. This receptor was identified in a female donor with breast cancer. The nucleotide sequence is given as TGTGCCAGCAGCCCTTCGGGCTCCCAGCCCCAGCATTTT. This gives the protein CASSPSGSQPQHF.